The sequence of this T cell receptor (beta chain) was determined in a study of CD4 and CD8 cells across lung adenocarcinoma regions. Localized lung adenocarcinoma, a non-small cell lung cancer, affected the donors. The CDR3 is 15 amino acids. V lost 6 bases and J 2 bases, leaving 16 bases between the germline ends. Germline-derived CDR1 and CDR2 are MNHNS and SASEGT. TCRdb reprocessed the PCR reads via MiXCR and lists one record per CDR3 protein. The sample lists about 25,000 distinct CDR3 sequences; around 56% were seen once. The sequenced sample consisted of CD8+ T cells from the center of a lung tumor. The chain links TRBV6-1 to TRBJ1-1, with a weak D call TRBD1 (6 bases). The receptor was isolated from a male donor with lung adenocarcinoma. The CD4 and CD8 labels of this study may be unreliable. The CDR3: CASRRVNRENTEAFF. DNA for the CDR3: TGTGCCAGCAGACGCGTAAACAGGGAAAACACTGAAGCTTTCTTT.